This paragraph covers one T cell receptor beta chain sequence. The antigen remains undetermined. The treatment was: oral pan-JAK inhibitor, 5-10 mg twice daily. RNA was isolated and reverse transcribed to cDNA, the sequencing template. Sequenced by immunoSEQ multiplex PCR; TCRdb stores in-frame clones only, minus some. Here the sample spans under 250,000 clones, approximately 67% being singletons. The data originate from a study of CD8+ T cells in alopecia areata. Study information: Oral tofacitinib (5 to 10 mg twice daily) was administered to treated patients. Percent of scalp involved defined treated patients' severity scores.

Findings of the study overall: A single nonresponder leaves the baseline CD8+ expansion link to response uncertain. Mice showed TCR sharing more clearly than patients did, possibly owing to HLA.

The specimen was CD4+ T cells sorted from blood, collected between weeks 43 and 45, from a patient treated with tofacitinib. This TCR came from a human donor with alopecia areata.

In DNA form, the CDR3 reads TGTGCCTGGAGTTACTCTACAGGGGTTGGCCAGCCCCAGCATTTT. As protein: CAWSYSTGVGQPQHF. V usage is TRBV30 and J usage is TRBJ1-5; 7 bases line up with TRBD1. Trimming removed 2 bases from V and 7 bases from J; junction bases left unmatched: 11. The CDR3 extends over 15 amino acids. The germline V gene has CDR1 GTSNPN and CDR2 SVGIG (reference sequence).